This TCR beta chain is from a study of OX40 agonist ivuxolimab in advanced cancers. The method was immunoSEQ multiplex PCR; TCRdb's version includes in-frame clones alone and lacks a portion of them. The sample carries roughly 42,000 clones, 80% to 95% recorded once. The V gene's germline CDR1 is PRHDT and CDR2 FYEKMQ (reference sequence). CDR3 length: 16 amino acids. The V segment lost 5 bases and the J segment 5 bases; nucleotides outside the gene matches: 8. Sequenced material: CD4+ or CD8+ T cells sorted from blood, taken in a trial of the OX40 agonist ivuxolimab. The source of this sequence is an adult with an advanced solid tumor such as melanoma, head and neck, liver or kidney cancer. The gene calls are TRBV13 and TRBJ2-7; 14 nucleotides align to TRBD2. As DNA, the CDR3 is TGTGCCAGCAGCCCGCCGGGACTAGCGGGAGCCGACGAGCAGTACTTC. Its translation is CASSPPGLAGADEQYF.